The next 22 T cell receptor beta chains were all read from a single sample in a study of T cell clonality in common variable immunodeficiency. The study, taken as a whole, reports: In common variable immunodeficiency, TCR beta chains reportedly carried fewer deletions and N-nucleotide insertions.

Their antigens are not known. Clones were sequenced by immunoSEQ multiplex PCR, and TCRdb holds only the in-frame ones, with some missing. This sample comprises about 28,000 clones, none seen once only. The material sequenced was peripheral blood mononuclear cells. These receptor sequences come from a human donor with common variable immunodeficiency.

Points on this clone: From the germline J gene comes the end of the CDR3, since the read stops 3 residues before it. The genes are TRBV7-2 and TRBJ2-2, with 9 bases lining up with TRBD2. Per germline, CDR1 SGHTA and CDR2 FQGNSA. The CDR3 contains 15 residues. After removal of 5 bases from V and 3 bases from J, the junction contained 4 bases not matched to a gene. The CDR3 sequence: CASSPTSGYTGELFF. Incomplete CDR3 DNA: TGTGCCAGCAGCCCGACTAGCGGATACACCGGGGAG.

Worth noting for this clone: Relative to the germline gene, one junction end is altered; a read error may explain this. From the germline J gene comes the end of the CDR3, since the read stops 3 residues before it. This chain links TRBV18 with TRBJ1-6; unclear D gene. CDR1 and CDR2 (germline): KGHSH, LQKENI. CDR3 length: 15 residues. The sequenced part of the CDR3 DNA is TGTGCCAGCTCACCAATCGGTTCCTATAATTCAACC. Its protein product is CASSPIGSYNST. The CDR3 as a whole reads CASSPIGSYNSTLHF. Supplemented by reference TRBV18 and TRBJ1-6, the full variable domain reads NAGVMQNPRHLVRRRGQEARLRCSPMKGHSHVYWYRQLPEEGLKFMVYLQKENIIDESGMPKERFSAEFPKEGPSILRIQQVVRGDSAAYFCASSPIGSYNSTLHFGNGTRLTVT.

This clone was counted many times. The CDR3 loop is CASSYYSSTDTQYF. The DNA read from the CDR3 is TGTGCCAGCAGCTATTATTCGAGCACAGATACG. The chain employs TRBV7-9 and TRBJ2-3, with D uncertain. Read data end 3 residues before the CDR3 end; the end is taken from the germline J gene. This CDR3 has 14 residues. Trimming took off 4 bases at V and 0 bases at J, with 8 bases between the two ends. CDR1 and CDR2 (germline): SEHNR, FQNEAQ (reference sequence).

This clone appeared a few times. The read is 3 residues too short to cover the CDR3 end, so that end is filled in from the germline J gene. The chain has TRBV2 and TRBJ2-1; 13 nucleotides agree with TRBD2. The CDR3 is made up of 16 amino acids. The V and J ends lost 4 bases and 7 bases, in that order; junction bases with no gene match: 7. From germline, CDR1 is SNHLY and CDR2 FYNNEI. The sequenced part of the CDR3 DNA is TGTGCCAGCAGTGCGGCAACTAGCGGGGGGGCTAATGAG. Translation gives CASSAATSGGANE. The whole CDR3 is CASSAATSGGANEQFF.

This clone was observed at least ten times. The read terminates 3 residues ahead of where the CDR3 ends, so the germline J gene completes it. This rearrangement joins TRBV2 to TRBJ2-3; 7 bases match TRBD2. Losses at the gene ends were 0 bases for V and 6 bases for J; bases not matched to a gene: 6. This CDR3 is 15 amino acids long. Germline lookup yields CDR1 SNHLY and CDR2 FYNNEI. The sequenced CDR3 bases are TGTGCCAGCAGTGAAGCAGGCAGGGAGGGGGATACG. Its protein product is CASSEAGREGDT. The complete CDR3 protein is CASSEAGREGDTQYF.

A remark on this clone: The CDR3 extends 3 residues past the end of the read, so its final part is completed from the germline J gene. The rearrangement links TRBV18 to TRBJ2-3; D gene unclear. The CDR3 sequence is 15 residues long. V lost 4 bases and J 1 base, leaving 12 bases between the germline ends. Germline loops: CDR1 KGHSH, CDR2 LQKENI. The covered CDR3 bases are TGTGCCAGCTCACACTATGACGACGGCACAGATACG. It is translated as CASSHYDDGTDT. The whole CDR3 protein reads CASSHYDDGTDTQYF.

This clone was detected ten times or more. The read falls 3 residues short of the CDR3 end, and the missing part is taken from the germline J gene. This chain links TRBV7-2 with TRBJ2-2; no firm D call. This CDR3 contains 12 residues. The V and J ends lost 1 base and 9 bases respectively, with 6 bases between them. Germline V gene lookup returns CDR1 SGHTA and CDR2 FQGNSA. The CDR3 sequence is CASSLDSRELFF. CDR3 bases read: TGTGCCAGCAGCTTAGACAGCCGGGAG.

CDR3 loop: CASSHGSGLALETQYF. Partial CDR3 DNA: TGTGCCAGCAGCCACGGTTCGGGACTAGCTTTGGAGACC. The V and J genes are TRBV7-8 and TRBJ2-5; the match to TRBD2 covers 9 bases. The read ends 3 residues early relative to the CDR3; the germline J gene fills the gap. CDR1 SGHVS and CDR2 FQNEAQ come from the germline V gene. The CDR3 covers 16 residues. V lost 5 bases, J lost 5 bases, and 12 bases stayed unmatched. The full variable domain, in which reference TRBV7-8 and TRBJ2-5 provide the parts outside the CDR3, is GAGVSQSPRYKVAKRGQDVALRCDPISGHVSLFWYQQALGQGPEFLTYFQNEAQLDKSGLPSDRFFAERPEGSVSTLKIQRTQQEDSAVYLCASSHGSGLALETQYFGPGTRLLVL.

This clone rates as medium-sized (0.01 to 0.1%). The CDR3 is CSPRILGQAGFGELFF. The sequenced CDR3 bases are TGCAGCCCACGGATTCTGGGACAGGCGGGCTTCGGGGAG. The V gene is TRBV29-1, the J gene TRBJ2-2; 8 nucleotides align to TRBD1. The CDR3 goes on 3 residues after the read ends, and that part is filled in from the germline J gene. Germline V gene data show CDR1 as SQVTM and CDR2 as ANQGSEA. Trimming took 8 bases from V and 7 from J; bases not matched to a gene: 18. CDR3 length: 16 amino acids.

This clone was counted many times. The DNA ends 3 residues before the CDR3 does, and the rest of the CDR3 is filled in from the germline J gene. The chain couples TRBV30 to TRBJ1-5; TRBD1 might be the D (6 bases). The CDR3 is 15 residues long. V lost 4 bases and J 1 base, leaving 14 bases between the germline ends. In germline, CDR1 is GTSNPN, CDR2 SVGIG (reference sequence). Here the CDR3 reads CAWMAGHSSNQPQHF. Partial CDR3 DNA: TGTGCCTGGATGGCGGGACACTCGAGCAATCAGCCC. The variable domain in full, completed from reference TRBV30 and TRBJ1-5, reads SQTIHQWPATLVQPVGSPLSLECTVEGTSNPNLYWYRQAAGRGLQLLFYSVGIGQISSEVPQNLSASRPQDRQFILSSKKLLLSDSGFYLCAWMAGHSSNQPQHFGDGTRLSIL.

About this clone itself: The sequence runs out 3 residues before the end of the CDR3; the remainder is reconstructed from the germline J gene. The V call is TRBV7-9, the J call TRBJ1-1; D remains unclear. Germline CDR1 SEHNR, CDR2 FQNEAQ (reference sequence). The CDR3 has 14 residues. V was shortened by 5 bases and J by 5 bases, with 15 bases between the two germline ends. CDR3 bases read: TGTGCCAGCAGCGGTGGCTCCGATGGTACTGAA. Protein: CASSGGSDGTE. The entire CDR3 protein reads CASSGGSDGTEAFF.

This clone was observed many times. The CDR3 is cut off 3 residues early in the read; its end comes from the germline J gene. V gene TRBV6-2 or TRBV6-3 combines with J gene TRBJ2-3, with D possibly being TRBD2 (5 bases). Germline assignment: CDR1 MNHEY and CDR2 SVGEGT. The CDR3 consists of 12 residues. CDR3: CASRSGVRTQYF. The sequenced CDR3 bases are TGTGCCAGCAGATCCGGGGTGCGGACG.

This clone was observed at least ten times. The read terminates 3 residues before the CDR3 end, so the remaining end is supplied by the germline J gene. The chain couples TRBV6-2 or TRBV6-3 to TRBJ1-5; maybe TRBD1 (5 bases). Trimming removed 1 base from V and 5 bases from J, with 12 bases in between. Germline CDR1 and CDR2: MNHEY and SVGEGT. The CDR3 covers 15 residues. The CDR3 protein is CASSYFSREDQPQHF. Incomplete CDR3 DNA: TGTGCCAGCAGTTACTTTTCCAGGGAGGATCAGCCC.

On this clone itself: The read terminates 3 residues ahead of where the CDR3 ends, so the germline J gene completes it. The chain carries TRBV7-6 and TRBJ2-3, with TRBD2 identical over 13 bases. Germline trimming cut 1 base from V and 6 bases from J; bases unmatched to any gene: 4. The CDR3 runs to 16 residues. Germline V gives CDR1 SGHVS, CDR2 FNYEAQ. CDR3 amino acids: CASSLETSGGFDTQYF. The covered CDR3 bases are TGTGCCAGCAGCTTAGAGACTAGCGGGGGGTTTGATACG. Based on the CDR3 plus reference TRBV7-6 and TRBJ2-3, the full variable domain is GAGVSQSPRYKVTKRGQDVALRCDPISGHVSLYWYRQALGQGPEFLTYFNYEAQQDKSGLPNDRFSAERPEGSISTLTIQRTEQRDSAMYRCASSLETSGGFDTQYFGPGTRLTVL.

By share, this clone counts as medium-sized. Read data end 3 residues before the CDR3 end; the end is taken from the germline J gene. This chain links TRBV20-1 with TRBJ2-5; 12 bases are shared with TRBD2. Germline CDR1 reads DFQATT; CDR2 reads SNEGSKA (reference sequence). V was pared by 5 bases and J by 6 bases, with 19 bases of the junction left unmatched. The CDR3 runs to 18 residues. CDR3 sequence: CSAAPRLAGAGTGQTQYF. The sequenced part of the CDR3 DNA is TGCAGTGCTGCGCCCCGACTAGCGGGGGCGGGCACCGGCCAGACC.

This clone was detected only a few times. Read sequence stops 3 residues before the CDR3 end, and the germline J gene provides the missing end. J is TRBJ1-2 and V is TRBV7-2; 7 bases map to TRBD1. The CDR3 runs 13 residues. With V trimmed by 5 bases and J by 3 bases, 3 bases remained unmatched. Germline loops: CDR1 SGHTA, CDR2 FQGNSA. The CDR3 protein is CASSLDRDYGYTF. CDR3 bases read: TGTGCCAGCAGCCTCGACAGGGACTATGGC.

The CDR3 is CASRKGGQSSGANVLTF. Partial CDR3 DNA: TGTGCCAGTAGAAAAGGGGGACAGAGCTCTGGGGCCAACGTC. This rearrangement joins TRBV19 to TRBJ2-6; 7 positions agree with TRBD1. The CDR3 is cut off 3 residues early in the read; its end comes from the germline J gene. From germline, CDR1 is LNHDA and CDR2 SQIVND (reference sequence). The CDR3 is 17 residues long. V lost 6 bases and J lost 0; bases outside the gene matches: 8. Full variable domain (rest looked up from reference TRBV19 and TRBJ2-6): DGGITQSPKYLFRKEGQNVTLSCEQNLNHDAMYWYRQDPGQGLRLIYYSQIVNDFQKGDIAEGYSVSREKKESFPLTVTSAQKNPTAFYLCASRKGGQSSGANVLTFGAGSRLTVL.

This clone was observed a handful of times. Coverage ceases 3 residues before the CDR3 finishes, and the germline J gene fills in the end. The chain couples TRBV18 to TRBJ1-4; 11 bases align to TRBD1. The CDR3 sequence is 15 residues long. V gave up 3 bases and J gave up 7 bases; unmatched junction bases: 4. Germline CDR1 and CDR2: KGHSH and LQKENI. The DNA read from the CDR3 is TGTGCCAGCTCACCCCGGGGACAGGGGGGTGAAAAA. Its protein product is CASSPRGQGGEK. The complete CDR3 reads CASSPRGQGGEKLFF.

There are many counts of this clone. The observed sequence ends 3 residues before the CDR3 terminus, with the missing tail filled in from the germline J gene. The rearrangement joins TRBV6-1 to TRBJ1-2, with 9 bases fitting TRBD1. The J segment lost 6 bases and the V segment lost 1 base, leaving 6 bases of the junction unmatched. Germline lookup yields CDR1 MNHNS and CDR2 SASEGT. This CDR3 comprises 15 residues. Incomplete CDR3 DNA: TGTGCCAGCAGTGAAGGGAGGACAGGGGTAAATGGC. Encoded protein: CASSEGRTGVNG. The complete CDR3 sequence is CASSEGRTGVNGYTF.

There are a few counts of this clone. CDR3 amino acids: CASSIRGTGWGGEQFF. The covered CDR3 bases are TGTGCCAGTAGTATACGGGGGACCGGCTGGGGTGGTGAG. The chain recombines TRBV19 with TRBJ2-1, with D possibly TRBD2 on 6 matching bases. The CDR3 end is not reached by the read, which stops 3 residues before it; the germline J gene fills it in. V was shortened by 2 bases and J by 9 bases, with 20 bases between the two germline ends. CDR3 length: 16 residues. Germline-derived CDR1 and CDR2 are LNHDA and SQIVND (reference sequence).

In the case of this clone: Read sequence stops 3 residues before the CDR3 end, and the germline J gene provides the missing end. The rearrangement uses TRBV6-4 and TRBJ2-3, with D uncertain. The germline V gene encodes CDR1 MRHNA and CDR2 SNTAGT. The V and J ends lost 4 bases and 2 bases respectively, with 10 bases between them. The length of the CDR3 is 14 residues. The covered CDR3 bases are TGTGCCAGCAGTGTGACTCACTTCACAGATACG. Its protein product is CASSVTHFTDT. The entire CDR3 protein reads CASSVTHFTDTQYF.

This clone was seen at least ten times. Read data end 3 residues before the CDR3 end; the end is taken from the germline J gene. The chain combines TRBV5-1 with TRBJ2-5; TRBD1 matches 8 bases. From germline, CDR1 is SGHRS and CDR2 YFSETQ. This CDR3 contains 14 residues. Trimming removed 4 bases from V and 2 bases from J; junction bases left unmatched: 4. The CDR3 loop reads CASSTGQAQETQYF. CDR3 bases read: TGCGCCAGCAGCACGGGACAGGCTCAAGAGACC.